One sample yielded the 21 T cell receptor beta chains listed below, sequenced in a study of shared clonotypes between healthy human individuals. Only in-frame clones appear in the TCRdb table, and some are missing; sequencing was by immunoSEQ multiplex PCR. Of about 1 million clones listed, roughly 80% are singletons. Sequenced sample: memory CD4+ T cells sorted from blood. The subset: CD45RA-negative fraction. The receptors originated from a man between 18 and 29 years old in good health.

The J gene is TRBJ2-3, the V gene TRBV5-5, with D perhaps matching TRBD2 (6 bases). The CDR3 contains 15 residues. V shed 2 bases and J shed 3 bases, with 13 bases lying between them. Germline V gene lookup returns CDR1 SGHKS and CDR2 YYEKEE (reference sequence). This CDR3 is CASSFTGVGTDTQYF. Written as DNA, the CDR3 is TGTGCCAGCAGCTTCACGGGAGTTGGGACAGATACGCAGTATTTT.

In its sample, this clone was seen many times. The V and J genes are TRBV4-1 and TRBJ2-3; D is perhaps TRBD2 (5 bases). Germline CDR1 reads MGHRA; CDR2 reads YSYEKL. The CDR3 contains 14 residues. V gave up 5 bases and J gave up 2 bases, with 11 bases separating them. The CDR3 region is CASSASGPTDTQYF. Written as DNA, the CDR3 is TGCGCCAGCAGCGCAAGCGGCCCCACAGATACGCAGTATTTT.

This clone was detected once. The V gene is TRBV30, the J gene TRBJ1-6; a weak D match, TRBD1 (5 bases). The CDR3 covers 14 residues. Germline V lookup: CDR1 GTSNPN, CDR2 SVGIG (reference sequence). The germline V and J ends were trimmed by 4 bases and 10 bases, with 17 bases remaining between them. CDR3 nucleotides: TGTGCCTGGAATGGTAAGGGGTTTAACTCACCCCTCCACTTT. It yields the protein CAWNGKGFNSPLHF.

This clone was observed once. The chain combines TRBV5-6 with TRBJ2-7; TRBD2 is a possible D gene (5 bases). CDR1 is SGHDT, CDR2 YYEEEE, per germline. Between the trimmed V and J ends, which lost 4 bases and 2 bases, there was a span of 16 bases. The CDR3 has 15 residues. This CDR3 reads CASSRGERGPYEQYF. CDR3 coding DNA: TGTGCCAGCAGCCGGGGAGAGCGCGGTCCCTACGAGCAGTACTTC.

The V gene is TRBV11-2, the J gene TRBJ1-2; 7 bases match TRBD1. The V and J ends lost 6 bases and 2 bases, in that order; junction bases with no gene match: 3. Germline V gives CDR1 SGHAT, CDR2 FQNNGV. This CDR3 comprises 13 residues. The CDR3 sequence: CASSRGQNYGYTF. The CDR3 bases are TGTGCCAGCAGTCGGGGACAGAACTATGGCTACACCTTC.

J is TRBJ2-7 and V is TRBV10-2; 7 bases align to TRBD2. Germline CDR1 reads WSHSY; CDR2 reads SAAADI. This CDR3 has 13 amino acids. V shed 9 bases and J 9 bases; nucleotides not matched to a gene: 14. CDR3 nucleotides: TGCGCCAGTAGAGCGGGACGCGCCCGTTCGCAGTACTTC. Protein: CASRAGRARSQYF.

This clone was recorded a few times. V is TRBV10-3 and J is TRBJ1-5; 12 nucleotides align to TRBD1. The CDR3 is 16 amino acids. Trimming cost V 6 bases and J 4 bases; bases outside gene matches: 7. Germline-derived CDR1 and CDR2 are ENHRY and SYGVKD. The CDR3 region is CAIRGTGGGGNQPQHF. The CDR3 coding sequence is TGTGCCATCAGGGGGACAGGGGGCGGAGGAAATCAGCCCCAGCATTTT.

V usage is TRBV5-4 and J usage is TRBJ1-6, with D uncertain. Germline-derived CDR1 and CDR2 are SGHNT and YYREEE (reference sequence). V was cut by 1 base and J by 1 base, with 6 bases left in between. The CDR3 is 15 residues long. The CDR3: CASSLPGSYNSPLHF. The CDR3 nucleotides are TGTGCCAGCAGCTTGCCCGGATCCTATAATTCACCCCTCCACTTT.

J is TRBJ2-7 and V is TRBV9, with TRBD1 matching 7 bases. CDR3 length: 12 amino acids. The V gene end was trimmed by 5 bases and the J gene end by 4 bases; junction bases not matched to a gene: 3. Germline-derived CDR1 and CDR2 are SGDLS and YYNGEE. For the CDR3, the DNA is TGTGCCAGCAGTCCAGGGGGATACGAGCAGTACTTC. Translated, it gives CASSPGGYEQYF.

The rearrangement links TRBV10-2 to TRBJ2-5, with no clear D. Germline V gene sequence: CDR1 WSHSY, CDR2 SAAADI. The CDR3 runs 12 residues. V was shortened by 6 bases and J by 5 bases, with 10 bases between the two germline ends. This CDR3 is CASSVVGETQYF. DNA of the CDR3: TGCGCCAGCAGCGTTGTTGGGGAGACCCAGTACTTC.

The rearrangement links TRBV5-1 to TRBJ2-5; maybe TRBD1 (6 bases). CDR1 SGHRS and CDR2 YFSETQ come from the germline V gene. The V and J ends lost 2 bases and 1 base respectively, with 12 bases between them. The CDR3 runs to 15 residues. CDR3 DNA: TGCGCCAGCAGCTTAGGGGGTCCGACCCAAGAGACCCAGTACTTC. Encoded protein: CASSLGGPTQETQYF.

The chain recombines TRBV30 with TRBJ2-7; D is undetermined. The V gene lost 1 base and the J gene lost 4 bases, with 11 bases spanning the gap. Germline CDR1 GTSNPN, CDR2 SVGIG (reference sequence). The CDR3 extends over 13 amino acids. CDR3: CAWSGIARYEQYF. For the CDR3, the DNA is TGTGCCTGGAGTGGAATCGCTCGTTACGAGCAGTACTTC.

Notes on this clone: Different DNA sequences within this sample yield the same CDR3. In DNA, the CDR3 is TGTGCCAGCTCACCAGCCGGGGTGGATTCACCCCTCCACTTT. As protein: CASSPAGVDSPLHF. The chain has TRBV18 and TRBJ1-6, with D unresolved. Trimming cost V 2 bases and J 8 bases, with 10 bases left between them. The CDR3 extends over 14 amino acids. The germline CDR1 and CDR2 sequences are KGHSH and LQKENI.

As DNA, the CDR3 is TGTGCCAGCAGCCCTAATACAGGAGTTAATGAAAAACTGTTTTTT. Its protein is CASSPNTGVNEKLFF. The gene calls are TRBV7-9 and TRBJ1-4; D is possibly TRBD1 (5 bases). This CDR3 region has 15 residues. CDR1 SEHNR and CDR2 FQNEAQ come from the germline V gene (reference sequence). Deletions cut 5 bases from V and 4 bases from J, with 14 bases between.

The rearrangement links TRBV29-1 to TRBJ2-7, with D perhaps matching TRBD2 (5 bases). Trimming removed 4 bases at V and 3 bases at J, with 16 bases between. The CDR3 runs to 14 residues. Germline CDR1 is SQVTM and CDR2 is ANQGSEA. For the CDR3, the DNA is TGCAGCGTTGTGGGAAGCCGGGGAAACTACGAGCAGTACTTC. Protein product: CSVVGSRGNYEQYF.

The chain links TRBV6-1 to TRBJ2-4; D is uncertain. Trimming stripped 8 bases from V and 8 bases from J, with 19 bases between. Germline V lookup: CDR1 MNHNS, CDR2 SASEGT. This CDR3 has 14 amino acids. The CDR3 region is CASGPLLGEDIQYF. DNA for the CDR3: TGTGCCAGCGGGCCCCTCCTAGGAGAGGACATTCAGTACTTC.

This chain connects TRBV11-3 to TRBJ2-2; maybe TRBD1 (6 bases). Trimming pared 4 bases from V and 2 bases from J, leaving 11 bases between. The length of the CDR3 is 15 residues. CDR1 and CDR2 from the germline V gene are SGHNT and YENEEA. CDR3 nucleotides: TGTGCCAGCAGCTCAGGGGAGAGTAACACCGGGGAGCTGTTTTTT. Protein product: CASSSGESNTGELFF.

The CDR3 region is CASSTTGTAGGGEKLFF. The DNA of the CDR3 is TGTGCCAGCAGTACAACCGGGACAGCGGGGGGAGGTGAAAAACTGTTTTTT. The rearrangement uses TRBV28 and TRBJ1-4; 7 nucleotides agree with TRBD1. With V trimmed by 5 bases and J by 7 bases, 16 bases remained unmatched. The CDR3 totals 17 residues. The V gene's germline CDR1 is MDHEN and CDR2 SYDVKM.

CDR3 nucleotides: TGTGCCTGGAGGAGGGGTAGGGATCCACCCCTCCACTTT. This codes for CAWRRGRDPPLHF. The chain uses TRBV30 and TRBJ1-6; tentative D call: TRBD1 (5 bases). Trimming shortened V by 3 bases and J by 11 bases, and 14 bases separated the two germline ends. The CDR3 covers 13 residues. Germline V gene data show CDR1 as GTSNPN and CDR2 as SVGIG (reference sequence).

Turning to this clone: The identical CDR3 is also encoded by other nucleotide sequences in the sample. The chain combines TRBV11-3 with TRBJ2-3; no clear D gene. The germline V gene encodes CDR1 SGHNT and CDR2 YENEEA. This CDR3 is built from 13 residues. The V and J ends lost 5 bases and 1 base respectively, with 7 bases between them. The CDR3 DNA reads TGTGCCAGCAGCCTCGGCGGCACAGATACGCAGTATTTT. Its protein is CASSLGGTDTQYF.

The chain carries TRBV7-9 and TRBJ1-1; 7 bases agree with TRBD1. The CDR3 totals 18 residues. The germline V gene encodes CDR1 SEHNR and CDR2 FQNEAQ (reference sequence). V dropped 5 bases and J dropped 4; count of bases not matched to a gene: 19. Here the CDR3 reads CASSPIQGGARVGTEAFF. In DNA form, the CDR3 reads TGTGCCAGCAGCCCAATTCAGGGGGGGGCGAGGGTTGGCACTGAAGCTTTCTTT.